This TCR beta chain was recorded in a study of shared clonotypes between healthy human individuals. Findings and limits, study-wide: Rarefaction curves obtained for sorted subsets showed sequencing incomplete despite large depth.

As concerns this clone: Its antigen is undetermined.

CDR3 length equals 12 residues. Looked up from germline, CDR1 is SGHAT and CDR2 is FQNNGV. Trimming stripped 7 bases from V and 3 bases from J, with 10 bases between. Those who donated were healthy HIV-negative adults, with no recent acute infections or vaccinations reported. Using immunoSEQ multiplex PCR, the repertoire was profiled, and TCRdb retains in-frame clones only, with some absent. The table lists over 1.4 million clones, roughly 96% of them singletons. The chain combines TRBV11-2 with TRBJ2-7, with D perhaps matching TRBD1 (6 bases). The source material was naive CD4+ T cells sorted from blood. The subset denotes: CD45RA+ positively selected. This TCR was recovered from a man aged 25 to 45 in good health. In DNA form, the CDR3 reads TGTGCCAGCACCACGACAGGCTACGAGCAGTACTTC. This translates into CASTTTGYEQYF.